The present T cell receptor beta chain was sequenced within a study of blood T cell repertoires in COVID-19. There are 14 residues in the CDR3. Trimming stripped 1 base from V and 3 bases from J, with 10 bases between. The germline V gene has CDR1 SGHTA and CDR2 FQGNSA. In the authors' workflow: Amplification of reference gene primers was used by the study to estimate nucleated cell counts. Sequenced by immunoSEQ multiplex PCR; TCRdb stores in-frame clones only, minus some. V and J calls and clone size are copied from that table; D and trimming were computed from the DNA. Among approximately 67,000 clones listed, 91% were seen once.

The source material was peripheral blood. This TCR was recovered from a human donor in a cohort sampled during active COVID-19. The chain couples TRBV7-2 to TRBJ2-7; D gene uncertain. This chain's CDR3 is CASSLEAADYEQYF. The CDR3 DNA reads as TGTGCCAGCAGCTTAGAGGCGGCAGACTACGAGCAGTACTTC.